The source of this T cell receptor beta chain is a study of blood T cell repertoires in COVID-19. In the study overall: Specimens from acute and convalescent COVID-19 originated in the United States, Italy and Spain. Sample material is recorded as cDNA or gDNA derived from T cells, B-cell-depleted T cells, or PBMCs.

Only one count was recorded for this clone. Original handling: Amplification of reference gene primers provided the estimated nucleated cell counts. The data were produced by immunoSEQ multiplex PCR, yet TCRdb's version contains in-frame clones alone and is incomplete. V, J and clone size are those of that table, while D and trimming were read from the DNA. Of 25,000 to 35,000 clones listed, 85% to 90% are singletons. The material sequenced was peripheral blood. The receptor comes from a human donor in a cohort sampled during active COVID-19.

CDR3: CASSRRTGTERRGNTIYF. The CDR3 DNA follows: TGTGCCAGCAGCCGACGGACAGGAACCGAAAGACGTGGAAACACCATATATTTT. The V call is TRBV3-1 (or the pseudogene TRBV3-2), the J call TRBJ1-3, with 7 bases that match TRBD1. The junction had 15 bases not matched to a gene; V was cut back by 4 bases and J by 3 bases. This CDR3 spans 18 amino acids. Germline V gene sequence: CDR1 LGHDT, CDR2 YNNKEL (reference sequence).